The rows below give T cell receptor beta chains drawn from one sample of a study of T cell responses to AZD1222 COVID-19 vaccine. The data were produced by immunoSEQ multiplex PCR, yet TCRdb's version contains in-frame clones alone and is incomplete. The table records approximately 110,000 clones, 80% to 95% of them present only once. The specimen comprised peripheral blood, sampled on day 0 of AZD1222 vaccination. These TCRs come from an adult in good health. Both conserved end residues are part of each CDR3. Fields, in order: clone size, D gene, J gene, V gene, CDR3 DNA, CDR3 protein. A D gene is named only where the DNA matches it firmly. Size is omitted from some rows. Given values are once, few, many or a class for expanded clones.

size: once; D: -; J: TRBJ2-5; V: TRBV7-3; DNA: TGTGCCAGCAGCCCCCCCCAACATATCCAAGAGACCCAGTACTTC; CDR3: CASSPPQHIQETQYF
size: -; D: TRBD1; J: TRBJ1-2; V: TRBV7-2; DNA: TGTGCCAGCAGCTTAATGGGACAGGTACCCTCCTATGGCTACACCTTC; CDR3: CASSLMGQVPSYGYTF
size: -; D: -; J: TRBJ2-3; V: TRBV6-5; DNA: TGTGCCAGCAGTTCTCCAGGAAGGGCAGATACGCAGTATTTT; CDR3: CASSSPGRADTQYF
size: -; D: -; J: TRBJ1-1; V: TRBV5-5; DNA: TGTGCCAGTAGCAGGGATCCGGACGCGAGCACTGAAGCTTTCTTT; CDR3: CASSRDPDASTEAFF
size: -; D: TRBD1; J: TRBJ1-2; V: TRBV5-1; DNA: TGCGCCAGCAGCTCATTATTGACAGGGGCAGATGGCTACACCTTC; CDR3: CASSSLLTGADGYTF
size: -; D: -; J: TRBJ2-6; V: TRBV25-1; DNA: TGTGCCAGCATCACGTCTGGGGCCAACGTCCTGACTTTC; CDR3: CASITSGANVLTF
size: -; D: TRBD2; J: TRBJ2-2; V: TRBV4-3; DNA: TGCGCCAGCAGCCAAGAAGCGGGGGGTAACACCGGGGAGCTGTTTTTT; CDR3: CASSQEAGGNTGELFF
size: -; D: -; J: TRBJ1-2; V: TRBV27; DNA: TGTGCCAGCAGTCCCTTTCAAGGACAGCTTCGGGGCTACACCTTC; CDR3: CASSPFQGQLRGYTF
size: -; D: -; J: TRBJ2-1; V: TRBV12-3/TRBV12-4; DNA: TGTGCCAGCAGTCTTAGGGCGCGTGAGCAGTTCTTC; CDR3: CASSLRAREQFF
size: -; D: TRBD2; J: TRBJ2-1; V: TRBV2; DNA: TGTGCCAGCAGCGCCACTAGCGGAGGCCCAGGGGAGCAGTTCTTC; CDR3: CASSATSGGPGEQFF
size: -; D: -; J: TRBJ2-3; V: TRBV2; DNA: TGTGCCAGCAGTGAACCCCGAAGGGCAGGGCGGGCAGATACGCAGTATTTT; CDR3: CASSEPRRAGRADTQYF
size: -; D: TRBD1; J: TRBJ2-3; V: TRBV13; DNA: TGTGCCAGCAGCTCCTCCCTCGGGACAGGGTTTGCAGATACGCAGTATTTT; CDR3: CASSSSLGTGFADTQYF
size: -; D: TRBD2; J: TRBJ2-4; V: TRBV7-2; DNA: TGTGCCAGCAGCCTATACGGGGGGGCAGGCAAAAACATTCAGTACTTC; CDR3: CASSLYGGAGKNIQYF
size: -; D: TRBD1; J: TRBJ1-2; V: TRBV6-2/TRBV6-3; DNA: TGTGCCAGCAGTCCCCGACAGGGAGGCGGCTACACCTTC; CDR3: CASSPRQGGGYTF
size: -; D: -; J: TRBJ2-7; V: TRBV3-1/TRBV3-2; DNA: TGTGCCAGCAGCCAAGAAGGACACGAGCAGTACTTC; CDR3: CASSQEGHEQYF
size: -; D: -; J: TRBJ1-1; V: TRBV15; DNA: TGTGCCACCCGGAAGGGAGGATCGACAGGGAACACTGAAGCTTTCTTT; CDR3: CATRKGGSTGNTEAFF
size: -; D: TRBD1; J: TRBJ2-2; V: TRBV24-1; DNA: TGTGCCACCAGTGATCGCGGACAGGGTGTAACCGGGGAGCTGTTTTTT; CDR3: CATSDRGQGVTGELFF
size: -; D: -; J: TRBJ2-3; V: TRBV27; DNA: TGTGCCAGCACCCCCCCAGGGTTTGGCACAGATACGCAGTATTTT; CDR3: CASTPPGFGTDTQYF
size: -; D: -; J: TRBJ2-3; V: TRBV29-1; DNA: TGCAGCGTTGGGGCAGGCACAGATACGCAGTATTTT; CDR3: CSVGAGTDTQYF
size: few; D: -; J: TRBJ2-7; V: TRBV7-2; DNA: TGTGCCAGCAGCTCGCAGGGGGGTCTCTACGAGCAGTACTTC; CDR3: CASSSQGGLYEQYF
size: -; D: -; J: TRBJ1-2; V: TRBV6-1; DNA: TGTGCCAGCAGTGACCCAGTAAGGATTCCCTATGGCTACACCTTC; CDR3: CASSDPVRIPYGYTF
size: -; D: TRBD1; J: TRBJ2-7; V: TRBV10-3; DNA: TGTGCCATCAGTGACACGGGACAGCGCGAGCAGTACTTC; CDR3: CAISDTGQREQYF
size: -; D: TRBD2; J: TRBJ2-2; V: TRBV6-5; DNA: TGTGCCAGCCAGCCCGGACTAGCTAGCGGGGAGCTGTTTTTT; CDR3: CASQPGLASGELFF
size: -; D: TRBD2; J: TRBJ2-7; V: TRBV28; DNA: TGTGCCAGCAGAGGGGCGGGAGATTCCTACGAGCAGTACTTC; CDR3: CASRGAGDSYEQYF
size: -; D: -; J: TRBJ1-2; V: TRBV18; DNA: TGTGCCAGCTCACCAGCGCCGAGCGACAGGTTCTATGGCTACACCTTC; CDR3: CASSPAPSDRFYGYTF
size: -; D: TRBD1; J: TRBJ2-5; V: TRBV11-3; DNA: TGTGCCAGCAGCTCCGACAGGGGGCGAAAACAAGAGACCCAGTACTTC; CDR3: CASSSDRGRKQETQYF
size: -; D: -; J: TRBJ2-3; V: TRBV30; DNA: TGTGCCGGTAGCTGGCAGGGCGACACAGATACGCAGTATTTT; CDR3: CAGSWQGDTDTQYF
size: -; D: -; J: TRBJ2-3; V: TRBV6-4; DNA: TGTGCCAGCAGTGACAGGGAGGAAGATACGCAGTATTTT; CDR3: CASSDREEDTQYF
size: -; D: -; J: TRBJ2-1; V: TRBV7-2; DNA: TGTGCCAGCAGCCAGCAGCGGTACAATGAGCAGTTCTTC; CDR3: CASSQQRYNEQFF
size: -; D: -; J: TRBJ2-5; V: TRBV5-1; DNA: TGCGCCAGCAGCTTTTGGGACGAGACCCAGTACTTC; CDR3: CASSFWDETQYF
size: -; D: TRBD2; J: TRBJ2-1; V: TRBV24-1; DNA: TGTGCCACCAGTGATTGGGGACTAGCGGGGCAGTTCTTC; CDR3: CATSDWGLAGQFF
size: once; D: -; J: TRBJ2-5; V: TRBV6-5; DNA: TGTGCCAGCAGTTACTCGTCGTCGGGGGAGACCCAGTACTTC; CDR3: CASSYSSSGETQYF
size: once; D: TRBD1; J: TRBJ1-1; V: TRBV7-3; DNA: TGTGCCAGCAGCCAGGGGGGCGCCATGAACACTGAAGCTTTCTTT; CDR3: CASSQGGAMNTEAFF
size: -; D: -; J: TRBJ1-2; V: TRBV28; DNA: TGTGCCAGCAGTTTAAAGGCAGGAGGTTATGGCTACACCTTC; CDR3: CASSLKAGGYGYTF
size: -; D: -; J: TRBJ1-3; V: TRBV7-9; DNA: TGTGCCAGCAGCTTAACGTTTACTGGAAACACCATATATTTT; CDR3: CASSLTFTGNTIYF